The 19 T cell receptor beta chains below all came from one sample that was sequenced in a study of spatial heterogeneity in lung cancer. Documented time point: sample taken at primary tumor resection. Tumor, nontumor lung or frozen PBMC supplied whole RNA that was sequenced unsorted. MiXCR was run by TCRdb on the 5' RACE reads, yielding one entry per CDR3 protein. This table has some 50,000 distinct CDR3 sequences, 7.5% to 9% appearing once. Sequenced material: PBMCs, taken at surgery. All receptors derive from a female donor with early-stage non-small cell lung cancer.

The gene calls are TRBV7-2 and TRBJ2-1, with a weak D call TRBD2 (7 bases). The V gene's germline CDR1 is SGHTA and CDR2 FQGNSA. V lost 5 bases to trimming and J lost 10 bases, with 27 bases between them. The CDR3 has 17 residues. The CDR3 DNA reads as TGTGCCAGCAGCCCAGGAGGGGGGGGCTCCCCGGGTGGAGAGCAGTTCTTC. It specifies CASSPGGGGSPGGEQFF.

The chain recombines TRBV14 with TRBJ1-2; D is possibly TRBD1 (6 bases). Trimming took off 0 bases at V and 3 bases at J, with 29 bases between the two ends. Germline V gives CDR1 SGHDN, CDR2 FVKESK. The length of the CDR3 is 21 residues. The CDR3 spells CASSQDGTDKGVLPLYYGYTF. The CDR3 DNA sequence: TGTGCCAGCAGCCAAGATGGGACGGACAAGGGGGTTCTTCCATTGTACTATGGCTACACCTTC.

The table lists this clonotype with many counts. This chain joins TRBV28 and TRBJ2-4; D is unclear. This CDR3 region has 13 residues. Germline V gene lookup returns CDR1 MDHEN and CDR2 SYDVKM. Trimming removed 5 bases at V and 4 bases at J, with 9 bases between. DNA of the CDR3: TGTGCCAGCAGTGAGCAGGATAAAAACATTCAGTACTTC. Residues: CASSEQDKNIQYF.

This clonotype was seen many times. This chain links TRBV3-1 with TRBJ1-1; weak D call: TRBD1 (5 bases). This CDR3 comprises 13 residues. Germline CDR1 is LGHDT and CDR2 is YNNKEL (reference sequence). Trimming took 8 bases from V and 0 from J, leaving 10 bases between them. CDR3 coding DNA: TGTGCCAGCGTGGGGGTCATGAACACTGAAGCTTTCTTT. Protein sequence: CASVGVMNTEAFF.

This clonotype was recorded a few times. This chain connects TRBV5-6 to TRBJ2-2, with unresolved D. CDR3 length: 15 residues. Trimming shortened V by 2 bases and J by 0 bases, and 8 bases separated the two germline ends. CDR1 and CDR2 from the germline V gene are SGHDT and YYEEEE. The CDR3 DNA reads TGTGCCAGCAGCTTCCAGGCACCGAACACCGGGGAGCTGTTTTTT. Its translation is CASSFQAPNTGELFF. The whole variable domain, remainder taken from reference TRBV5-6 and TRBJ2-2, is DAGVTQSPTHLIKTRGQQVTLRCSPKSGHDTVSWYQQALGQGPQFIFQYYEEEERQRGNFPDRFSGHQFPNYSSELNVNALLLGDSALYLCASSFQAPNTGELFFGEGSRLTVL.

This clonotype was counted at least ten times. The chain has TRBV10-3 and TRBJ2-5, with TRBD2 matching over 10 bases. Germline V gives CDR1 ENHRY, CDR2 SYGVKD. The CDR3 totals 17 residues. With 0 bases clipped from V and 4 bases from J, the junction kept 8 bases outside the gene matches. The CDR3 DNA follows: TGTGCCATCAGTGAGTCCCCTTGGAGCGGGGGGGCAGAGACCCAGTACTTC. Protein: CAISESPWSGGAETQYF.

This clonotype was picked up many times. This chain uses TRBV24-1 with TRBJ2-5; D call uncertain. V was cut by 1 base and J by 0 bases, with 11 bases left in between. This CDR3 comprises 16 residues. The germline CDR1 and CDR2 sequences are KGHDR and SFDVKD. CDR3 coding DNA: TGTGCCACCAGTGATTTCCAGCAAGGGTACCAAGAGACCCAGTACTTC. Its translation is CATSDFQQGYQETQYF.

Points on this clonotype: This sequence may be a read error, since a much larger clone differs from it by one base. The conserved phenylalanine or tryptophan is not found at the CDR3 terminus, so this likely reflects a read error. This chain joins TRBV24-1 and TRBJ2-3; no clear D gene. CDR1 is KGHDR, CDR2 SFDVKD, per germline. V lost 0 bases and J lost 1, with 1 base in between. The CDR3 contains 13 residues. CDR3 nucleotides: TGTGCCACCAGTGATTTGCGCACAGATACGCAGTATTTG. Its protein is CATSDLRTDTQYL.

This clonotype came up many times. V and J are TRBV7-2 and TRBJ2-3, with 9 bases aligning to TRBD2. The germline V gene has CDR1 SGHTA and CDR2 FQGNSA. The CDR3 spans 17 residues. Unmatched junction bases numbered 7, after V lost 1 base and J lost 2 bases. The CDR3 nucleotides are TGTGCCAGCAGCTTAGATGGCGCGGGGGGGCCCACAGATACGCAGTATTTT. It is translated as CASSLDGAGGPTDTQYF.

This rearrangement joins TRBV5-1 to TRBJ1-4; D is unresolved. CDR1 and CDR2 (germline): SGHRS, YFSETQ. The CDR3 runs to 15 residues. Trimming shortened V by 1 base and J by 0 bases, and 7 bases separated the two germline ends. This CDR3 reads CASSLTVATNEKLFF. Here the CDR3 DNA reads TGCGCCAGCAGCTTGACCGTTGCAACTAATGAAAAACTGTTTTTT.

This clonotype was seen a few times. The chain couples TRBV6-5 to TRBJ2-5; 8 positions agree with TRBD1. With 0 bases clipped from V and 1 base from J, the junction kept 1 base outside the gene matches. CDR3 length: 15 residues. Germline loops: CDR1 MNHEY, CDR2 SVGAGI. The CDR3 nucleotides are TGTGCCAGCAGTTACTCACAGGGGGTCCAAGAGACCCAGTACTTC. Its protein product is CASSYSQGVQETQYF.

This clonotype appeared a few times. This sequence joins TRBV5-1 and TRBJ1-6; D is perhaps TRBD1 (6 bases). The V end lost 4 bases, the J end lost 8 bases, and 16 bases lay between the germline ends. Germline CDR1 and CDR2: SGHRS and YFSETQ. This CDR3 is 15 amino acids long. The CDR3 coding sequence is TGCGCCAGCAGCCCCTATCAGCCAGGGGATTCACCCCTCCACTTT. Its protein is CASSPYQPGDSPLHF.

In its sample, this clonotype was seen many times. The chain links TRBV6-2 or TRBV6-3 to TRBJ2-1; the match to TRBD2 covers 10 bases. From germline, CDR1 is MNHEY and CDR2 SVGEGT. Trimming took 6 bases from V and 5 from J; bases not matched to a gene: 7. The CDR3 contains 15 residues. The CDR3 sequence is CASRTPGTSDNEQFF. CDR3 coding DNA: TGTGCCAGCAGAACACCCGGGACTAGCGACAATGAGCAGTTCTTC.

This clonotype appeared many times. This chain links TRBV4-1 with TRBJ2-7; TRBD1 agrees at 7 bases. The V segment lost 4 bases and the J segment 3 bases; nucleotides outside the gene matches: 3. Germline V lookup: CDR1 MGHRA, CDR2 YSYEKL. The CDR3 loop spans 13 amino acids. The CDR3 DNA reads as TGCGCCAGCAGCCTGGGACAGAACTACGAGCAGTACTTC. It is translated as CASSLGQNYEQYF.

This sequence joins TRBV6-6 and TRBJ1-5, with 12 bases that match TRBD1. The CDR3 is 17 amino acids. Germline loops: CDR1 MNHNY, CDR2 SVGAGI (reference sequence). V shed 6 bases and J 2 bases; nucleotides not matched to a gene: 8. The CDR3 region is CASRPGQGAGGNQPQHF. CDR3 nucleotides: TGTGCCAGCAGGCCGGGACAGGGGGCCGGGGGCAATCAGCCCCAGCATTTT.

This clonotype was seen ten or more times. This chain links TRBV20-1 with TRBJ2-5, with D hard to call. Germline CDR1 and CDR2: DFQATT and SNEGSKA (reference sequence). The length of the CDR3 is 14 residues. Trimming stripped 3 bases from V and 5 bases from J, with 16 bases between. The CDR3 is CSASGLGPWETQYF. The CDR3 region has the DNA TGCAGTGCTAGCGGTTTAGGTCCTTGGGAGACCCAGTACTTC.

This chain's CDR3 is CASSRRSYRGRVTEAFF. For the CDR3, the DNA is TGTGCCAGCAGCAGGAGAAGTTACAGGGGGAGAGTCACTGAAGCTTTCTTT. The chain uses TRBV21-1 and TRBJ1-1; the table's D call of TRBD1 was not tested on the DNA. TRBV21-1 is marked as a pseudogene. The CDR3 contains 17 residues.

This clonotype was counted between two and nine times. V gene TRBV4-3 combines with J gene TRBJ1-1; D remains unclear. V lost 3 bases and J lost 5, with 19 bases in between. Germline V gives CDR1 LGHNA, CDR2 YSLEER. The length of the CDR3 is 16 residues. CDR3 residues: CASSHGIGGPRTEAFF. CDR3 DNA: TGCGCCAGCAGCCATGGGATTGGCGGACCGAGGACTGAAGCTTTCTTT.

This rearrangement joins TRBV14 to TRBJ2-7, with D maybe TRBD2 (5 bases). In germline, CDR1 is SGHDN, CDR2 FVKESK. Trimming took off 0 bases at V and 1 base at J, with 7 bases between the two ends. This CDR3 is built from 14 residues. This CDR3 is CASSQDPGSYEQYF. The CDR3 DNA reads TGTGCCAGCAGCCAAGATCCGGGATCCTACGAGCAGTACTTC.